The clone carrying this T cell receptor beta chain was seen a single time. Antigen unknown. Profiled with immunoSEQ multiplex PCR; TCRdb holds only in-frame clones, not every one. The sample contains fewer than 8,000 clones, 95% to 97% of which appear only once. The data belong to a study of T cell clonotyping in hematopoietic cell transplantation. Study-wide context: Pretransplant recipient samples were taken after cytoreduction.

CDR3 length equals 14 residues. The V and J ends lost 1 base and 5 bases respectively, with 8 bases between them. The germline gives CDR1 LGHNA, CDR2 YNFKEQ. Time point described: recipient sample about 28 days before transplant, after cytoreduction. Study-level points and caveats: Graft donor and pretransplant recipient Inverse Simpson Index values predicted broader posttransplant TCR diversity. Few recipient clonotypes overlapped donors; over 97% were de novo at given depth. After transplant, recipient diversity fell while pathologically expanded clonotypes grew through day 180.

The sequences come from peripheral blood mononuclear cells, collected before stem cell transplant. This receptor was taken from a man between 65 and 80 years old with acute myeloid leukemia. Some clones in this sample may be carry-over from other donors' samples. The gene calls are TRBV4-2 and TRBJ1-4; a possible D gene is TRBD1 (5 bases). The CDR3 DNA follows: TGTGCCAGCAGCCAAGGGACACGGAATGAAAAACTGTTTTTT. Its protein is CASSQGTRNEKLFF.